This passage covers 12 T cell receptor beta chains from one sample sequenced in a study of CD8 T cells in ankylosing spondylitis. Study results and limitations: Characteristic, it appeared, of ankylosing spondylitis blood was a TCR beta motif of eight highly homologous variants.

TCRdb re-derived calls from the 5' RACE reads in MiXCR, one entry per CDR3 protein. The table shows under 250,000 distinct CDR3 sequences, with just under 7.5% occurring only once. Their antigens are not known. Sequenced input: blood, either unsorted or a sorted T cell fraction (not recorded which). Receptors were obtained from a male donor with ankylosing spondylitis.

This clonotype was counted many times. The chain recombines TRBV29-1 with TRBJ2-1; D might be TRBD1 or TRBD2, each matching 6 bases. From germline, CDR1 is SQVTM and CDR2 ANQGSEA. CDR3 length: 14 residues. With 5 bases removed from V and 1 base from J, the gap between germline ends came to 12 bases. In nucleotides, the CDR3 is TGCAGCGTTAGGGGGGCGGGGTCCTACAATGAGCAGTTCTTC. Amino acids: CSVRGAGSYNEQFF.

This clonotype was counted at least ten times. The V and J genes are TRBV5-1 and TRBJ2-2; TRBD2 is a possible D gene (6 bases). Trimming stripped 4 bases from V and 0 bases from J, with 13 bases between. This CDR3 is built from 16 residues. Per the germline V gene, CDR1 is SGHRS and CDR2 is YFSETQ. The CDR3 coding sequence is TGCGCCAGCAGCCCCCGGGACTTCGCGAACACCGGGGAGCTGTTTTTT. Translation gives CASSPRDFANTGELFF.

This rearrangement joins TRBV7-6 to TRBJ2-7; 7 bases fit TRBD2. The length of the CDR3 is 17 residues. Germline V gene sequence: CDR1 SGHVS, CDR2 FNYEAQ. V shed 0 bases and J 1 base; nucleotides not matched to a gene: 9. In DNA, the CDR3 is TGTGCCAGCAGCTTAGCGCCAGCGGGATTCAATTCCTACGAGCAGTACTTC. The encoded protein is CASSLAPAGFNSYEQYF.

This clonotype appeared a few times. The chain has TRBV27 and TRBJ2-1; 10 bases map to TRBD2. The CDR3 sequence is 15 residues long. Trimming cost V 8 bases and J 7 bases; bases outside gene matches: 11. From germline, CDR1 is MNHEY and CDR2 SMNVEV (reference sequence). The CDR3 DNA sequence: TGTGCCAGCTCCGGGACTAGCGCCCCTATAAATGAGCAGTTCTTC. It translates to CASSGTSAPINEQFF.

This clonotype was counted many times. The CDR3 bases are TGCGCCAGCAGCCAAGAGGGGACTAGCGGGGCTTCCTACAATGAGCAGTTCTTC. It yields the protein CASSQEGTSGASYNEQFF. The genes are TRBV4-3 and TRBJ2-1, with TRBD2 identical over 13 bases. Germline V CDR1 and CDR2: LGHNA, YSLEER. Unmatched junction bases numbered 3, after V lost 0 bases and J lost 1 base. The CDR3 length is 18 residues.

This clonotype was found a few times. The chain uses TRBV28 and TRBJ1-3; D is perhaps TRBD1 (5 bases). V was trimmed by 5 bases and J by 0 bases, leaving 8 bases between them. The CDR3 consists of 14 residues. Germline values: CDR1 MDHEN, CDR2 SYDVKM. As DNA, the CDR3 is TGTGCCAGCAGTCAGCAGGGCTCTGGAAACACCATATATTTT. Amino acids: CASSQQGSGNTIYF.

This clonotype was detected many times. This chain links TRBV5-5 with TRBJ2-7, with D perhaps TRBD2 (6 bases). Trimming shortened V by 0 bases and J by 2 bases, and 12 bases separated the two germline ends. The CDR3 is 15 amino acids. Germline-derived CDR1 and CDR2 are SGHKS and YYEKEE (reference sequence). CDR3 amino acids: CASSLGGLMTYEQYF. CDR3 DNA: TGTGCCAGCAGCTTGGGGGGACTGATGACCTACGAGCAGTACTTC.

The chain carries TRBV19 and TRBJ2-5, with D unresolved. The CDR3 extends over 12 amino acids. Germline V CDR1 and CDR2: LNHDA, SQIVND (reference sequence). Trimming left V 1 base short and J 5 bases short, with 5 bases between. CDR3: CASSIAGETQYF. The CDR3 DNA reads TGTGCCAGTAGTATAGCCGGGGAGACCCAGTACTTC.

The genes are TRBV28 and TRBJ2-6, with D possibly TRBD1 on 6 matching bases. Trimming left V 8 bases short and J 0 bases short, with 14 bases between. The CDR3 runs to 16 residues. Germline V CDR1 and CDR2: MDHEN, SYDVKM. The CDR3 is CASAEGQISGANVLTF. The CDR3 coding sequence is TGTGCCAGCGCCGAGGGACAAATCTCTGGGGCCAACGTCCTGACTTTC.

This clonotype was seen repeatedly, ten times or more. The V gene is TRBV7-9, the J gene TRBJ2-7; tentatively, D is TRBD2 (6 bases). The CDR3 contains 15 residues. V was shortened by 4 bases and J by 2 bases, with 15 bases between the two germline ends. Germline V gene data show CDR1 as SEHNR and CDR2 as FQNEAQ (reference sequence). The CDR3 loop reads CASSSPRGMTYEQYF. CDR3 sequence (DNA): TGTGCCAGCAGCTCCCCCCGCGGGATGACCTACGAGCAGTACTTC.

This clonotype was seen many times. The chain has TRBV20-1 and TRBJ2-1, with 7 positions matching TRBD2. V was pared by 1 base and J by 8 bases, with 8 bases of the junction left unmatched. In germline, CDR1 is DFQATT, CDR2 SNEGSKA (reference sequence). The CDR3 runs to 14 residues. This chain's CDR3 is CSARGLSGGYEQFF. CDR3 bases: TGCAGTGCTAGAGGACTCTCCGGGGGGTATGAGCAGTTCTTC.

This clonotype has only a few counts. The chain couples TRBV6-1 to TRBJ2-1; 13 nucleotides agree with TRBD2. The V gene's germline CDR1 is MNHNS and CDR2 SASEGT. The CDR3 consists of 18 residues. V was clipped by 4 bases and J by 6 bases; unmatched bases: 12. The CDR3 reads CASSVTGTSGEYPNEQFF. The CDR3 DNA reads TGTGCCAGCAGTGTCACCGGGACTAGCGGGGAGTACCCCAATGAGCAGTTCTTC.